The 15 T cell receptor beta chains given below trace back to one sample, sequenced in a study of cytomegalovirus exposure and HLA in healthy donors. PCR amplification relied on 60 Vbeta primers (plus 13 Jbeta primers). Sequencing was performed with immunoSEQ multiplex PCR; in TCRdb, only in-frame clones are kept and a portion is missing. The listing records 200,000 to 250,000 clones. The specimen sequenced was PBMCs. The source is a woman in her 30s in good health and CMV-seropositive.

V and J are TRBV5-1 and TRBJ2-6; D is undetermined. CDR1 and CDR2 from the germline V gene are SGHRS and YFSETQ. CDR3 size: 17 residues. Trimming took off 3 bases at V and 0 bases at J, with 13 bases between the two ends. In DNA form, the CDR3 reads TGCGCCAGCAGCTCAATCGCCTCGAGCTCTGGGGCCAACGTCCTGACTTTC. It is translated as CASSSIASSSGANVLTF.

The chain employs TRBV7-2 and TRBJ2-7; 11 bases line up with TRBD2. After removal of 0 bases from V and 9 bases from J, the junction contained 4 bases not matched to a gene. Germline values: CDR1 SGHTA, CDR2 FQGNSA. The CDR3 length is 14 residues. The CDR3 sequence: CASSLAGLAGGQYF. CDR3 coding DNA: TGTGCCAGCAGCTTAGCGGGCCTAGCGGGAGGGCAGTACTTC. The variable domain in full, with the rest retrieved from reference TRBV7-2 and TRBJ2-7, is GAGVSQSPSNKVTEKGKDVELRCDPISGHTALYWYRQSLGQGLEFLIYFQGNSAPDKSGLPSDRFSAERTGGSVSTLTIQRTQQEDSAVYLCASSLAGLAGGQYFGPGTRLTVT.

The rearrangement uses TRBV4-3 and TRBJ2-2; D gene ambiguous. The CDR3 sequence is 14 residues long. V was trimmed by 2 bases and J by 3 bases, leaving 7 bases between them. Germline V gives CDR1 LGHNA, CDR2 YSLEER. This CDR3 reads CASSQYEYTGELFF. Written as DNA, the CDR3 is TGCGCCAGCAGCCAATATGAGTACACCGGGGAGCTGTTTTTT.

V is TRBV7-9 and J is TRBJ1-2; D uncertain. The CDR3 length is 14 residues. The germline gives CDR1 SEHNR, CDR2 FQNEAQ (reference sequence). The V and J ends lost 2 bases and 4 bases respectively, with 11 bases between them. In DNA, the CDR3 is TGTGCCAGCAGCTTAAGTGCGCGCTCCTATGGCTACACCTTC. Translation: CASSLSARSYGYTF. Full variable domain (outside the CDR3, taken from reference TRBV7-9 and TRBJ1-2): DTGVSQNPRHKITKRGQNVTFRCDPISEHNRLYWYRQTLGQGPEFLTYFQNEAQLEKSRLLSDRFSAERPKGSFSTLEIQRTEQGDSAMYLCASSLSARSYGYTFGSGTRLTVV.

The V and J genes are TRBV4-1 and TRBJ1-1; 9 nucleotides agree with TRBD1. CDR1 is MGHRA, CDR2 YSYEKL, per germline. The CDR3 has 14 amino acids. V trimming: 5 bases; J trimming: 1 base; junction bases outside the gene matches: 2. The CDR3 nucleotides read TGCGCCAGCAGCGTGGGACAGGGGAACACTGAAGCTTTCTTT. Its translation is CASSVGQGNTEAFF.

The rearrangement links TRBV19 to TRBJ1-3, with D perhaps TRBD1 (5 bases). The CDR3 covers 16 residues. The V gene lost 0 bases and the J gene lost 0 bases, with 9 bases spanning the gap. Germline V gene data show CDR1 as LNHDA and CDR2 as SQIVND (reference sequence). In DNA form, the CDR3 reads TGTGCCAGTAGTATAGATACAGGTTCCTCTGGAAACACCATATATTTT. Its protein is CASSIDTGSSGNTIYF.

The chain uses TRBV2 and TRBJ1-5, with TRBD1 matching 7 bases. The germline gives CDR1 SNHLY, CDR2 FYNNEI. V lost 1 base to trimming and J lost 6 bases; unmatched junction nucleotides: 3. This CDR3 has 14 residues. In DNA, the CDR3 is TGTGCCAGCAGTGAAGGACAGGGCAGTCAGCCCCAGCATTTT. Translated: CASSEGQGSQPQHF.

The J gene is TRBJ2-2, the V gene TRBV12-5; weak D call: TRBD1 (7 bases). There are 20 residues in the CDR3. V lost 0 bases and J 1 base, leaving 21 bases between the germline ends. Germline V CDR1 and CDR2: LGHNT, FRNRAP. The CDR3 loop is CASGLVPDYYGTENTGELFF. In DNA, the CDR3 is TGTGCTAGTGGTTTGGTACCGGACTACTACGGGACAGAGAACACCGGGGAGCTGTTTTTT.

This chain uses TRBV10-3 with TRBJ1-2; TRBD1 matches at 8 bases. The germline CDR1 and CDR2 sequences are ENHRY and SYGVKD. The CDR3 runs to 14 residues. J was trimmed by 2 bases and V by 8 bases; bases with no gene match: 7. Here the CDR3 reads CAIGGTGQNYGYTF. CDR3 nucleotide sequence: TGTGCCATCGGGGGGACAGGCCAAAACTATGGCTACACCTTC.

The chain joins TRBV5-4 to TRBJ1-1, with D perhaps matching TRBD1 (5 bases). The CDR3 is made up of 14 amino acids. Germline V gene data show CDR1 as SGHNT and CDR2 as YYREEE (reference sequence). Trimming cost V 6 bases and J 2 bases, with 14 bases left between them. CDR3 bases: TGTGCCAGCAACACCCTCAGGGATAACACTGAAGCTTTCTTT. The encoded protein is CASNTLRDNTEAFF.

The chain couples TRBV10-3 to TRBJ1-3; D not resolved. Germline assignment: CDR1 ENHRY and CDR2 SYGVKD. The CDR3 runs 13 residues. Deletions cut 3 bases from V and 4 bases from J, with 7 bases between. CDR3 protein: CAISDEEGNTIYF. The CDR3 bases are TGTGCCATCAGTGATGAGGAAGGAAACACCATATATTTT.

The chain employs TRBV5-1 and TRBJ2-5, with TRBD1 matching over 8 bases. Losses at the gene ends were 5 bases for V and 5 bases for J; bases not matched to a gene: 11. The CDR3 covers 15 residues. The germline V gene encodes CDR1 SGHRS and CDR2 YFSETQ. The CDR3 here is CASSYSRGRGETQYF. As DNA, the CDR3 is TGCGCCAGCAGTTACTCCAGGGGGCGTGGGGAGACCCAGTACTTC.

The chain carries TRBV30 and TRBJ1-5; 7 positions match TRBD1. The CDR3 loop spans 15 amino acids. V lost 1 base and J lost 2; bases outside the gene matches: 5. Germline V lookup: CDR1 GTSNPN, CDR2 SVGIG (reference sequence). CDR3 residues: CAWSGGDSGNQPQHF. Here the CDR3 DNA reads TGTGCCTGGAGTGGAGGGGACAGTGGCAATCAGCCCCAGCATTTT.

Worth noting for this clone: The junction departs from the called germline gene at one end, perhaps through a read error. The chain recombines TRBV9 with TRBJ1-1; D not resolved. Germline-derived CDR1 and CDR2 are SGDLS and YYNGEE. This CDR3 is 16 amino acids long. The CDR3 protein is CVSSEIGRWANTEAFF. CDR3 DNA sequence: TGTGTCAGCAGCGAGATAGGGAGGTGGGCGAACACTGAAGCTTTCTTT.

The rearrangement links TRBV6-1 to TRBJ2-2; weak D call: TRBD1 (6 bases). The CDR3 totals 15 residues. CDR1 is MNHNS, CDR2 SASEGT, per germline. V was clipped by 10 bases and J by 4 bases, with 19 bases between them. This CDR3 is CATVPTQGSTGELFF. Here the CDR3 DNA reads TGTGCCACCGTACCAACACAGGGAAGCACCGGGGAGCTGTTTTTT.